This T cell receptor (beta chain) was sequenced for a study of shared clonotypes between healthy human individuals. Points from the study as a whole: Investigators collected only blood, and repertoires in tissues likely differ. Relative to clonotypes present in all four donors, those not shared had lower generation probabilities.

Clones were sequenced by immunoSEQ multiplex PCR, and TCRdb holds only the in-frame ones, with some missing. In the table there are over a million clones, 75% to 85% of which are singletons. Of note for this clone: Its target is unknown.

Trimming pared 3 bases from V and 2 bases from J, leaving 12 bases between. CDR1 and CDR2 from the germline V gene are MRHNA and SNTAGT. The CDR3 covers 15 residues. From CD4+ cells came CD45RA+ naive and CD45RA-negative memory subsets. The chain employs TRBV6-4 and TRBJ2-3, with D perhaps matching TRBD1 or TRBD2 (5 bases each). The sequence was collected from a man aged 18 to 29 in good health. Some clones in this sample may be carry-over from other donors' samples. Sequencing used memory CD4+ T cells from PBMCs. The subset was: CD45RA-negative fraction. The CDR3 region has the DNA TGTGCCAGCAGTGAGCAGGGACCTTCCACAGATACGCAGTATTTT. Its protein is CASSEQGPSTDTQYF.